Presented here are 9 T cell receptor beta chains from one specimen sequenced in a study of CD8 T cells in ankylosing spondylitis. For these receptors, no antigen is known. Study outcomes and limitations: Fewer than 10 highly homologous variants made up a TCR beta motif that seemed to typify ankylosing spondylitis blood.

TCRdb reprocessed the 5' RACE reads via MiXCR and lists one record per CDR3 protein. This sample has about 800,000 distinct CDR3 sequences, with roughly 12% found just once. The sample consisted of blood, either unsorted or a sorted T cell fraction (not recorded which). The receptors come from a male donor with ankylosing spondylitis.

V is TRBV4-3 and J is TRBJ2-3; no clear D gene. The CDR3 consists of 14 residues. Germline loops: CDR1 LGHNA, CDR2 YSLEER. V was pared by 0 bases and J by 3 bases, with 7 bases between. CDR3 nucleotides: TGCGCCAGCAGCCAAGAGATGAGGACAGATACGCAGTATTTT. This encodes CASSQEMRTDTQYF.

This clonotype occurred a few times. The CDR3 sequence is CASSLVLAGGPKLNEQFF. Here the CDR3 DNA reads TGCGCCAGCAGCTTGGTCCTAGCGGGAGGGCCCAAGCTCAATGAGCAGTTCTTC. V and J are TRBV5-1 and TRBJ2-1, with 12 bases fitting TRBD2. CDR1 is SGHRS, CDR2 YFSETQ, per germline. CDR3 length equals 18 residues. V lost 0 bases and J lost 6; bases outside the gene matches: 10. Filled out from reference TRBV5-1 and TRBJ2-1, the complete variable domain reads KAGVTQTPRYLIKTRGQQVTLSCSPISGHRSVSWYQQTPGQGLQFLFEYFSETQRNKGNFPGRFSGRQFSNSRSEMNVSTLELGDSALYLCASSLVLAGGPKLNEQFFGPGTRLTVL.

This clonotype was counted between two and nine times. The V gene is TRBV5-1, the J gene TRBJ2-1; a weak D match, TRBD1 (5 bases). The CDR3 totals 19 residues. Germline V gene data show CDR1 as SGHRS and CDR2 as YFSETQ. Trimming stripped 2 bases from V and 0 bases from J, with 21 bases between. CDR3 DNA: TGCGCCAGCAGCTTCCCCCAGGGCATCGGAGCGAGCTCCTACAATGAGCAGTTCTTC. Encoded protein: CASSFPQGIGASSYNEQFF.

The chain joins TRBV6-2 or TRBV6-3 to TRBJ2-5; 10 bases match TRBD2. Germline values: CDR1 MNHEY, CDR2 SVGEGT. This CDR3 spans 15 amino acids. J was trimmed by 3 bases and V by 6 bases; bases with no gene match: 7. For the CDR3, the DNA is TGTGCCAGCAGCTACCCCCTAGCGGGAGAAGAGACCCAGTACTTC. The encoded protein is CASSYPLAGEETQYF.

This clonotype turned up a few times. The chain links TRBV20-1 to TRBJ1-4, with a possible D match to TRBD1 (5 bases). CDR3 length: 13 residues. Trimming removed 2 bases at V and 4 bases at J, with 8 bases between. Germline CDR1 is DFQATT and CDR2 is SNEGSKA (reference sequence). In nucleotides, the CDR3 is TGCAGTGCTAGACAGGGACTTAATGAAAAACTGTTTTTT. Protein product: CSARQGLNEKLFF.

The chain combines TRBV12-3 or TRBV12-4 with TRBJ2-7, with 8 bases lining up with TRBD1. CDR3 size: 14 residues. V shed 6 bases and J 5 bases; nucleotides not matched to a gene: 9. CDR3 nucleotide sequence: TGTGCCAGCAGACCGGGCAGGGGGCGAGACGAGCAGTACTTC. Translated, it gives CASRPGRGRDEQYF.

This clonotype was counted many times. The V gene is TRBV6-2 or TRBV6-3, the J gene TRBJ1-2; D is uncertain. Germline V gives CDR1 MNHEY, CDR2 SVGEGT. CDR3 length: 17 amino acids. Trimming took off 2 bases at V and 0 bases at J, with 16 bases between the two ends. The CDR3 nucleotides read TGTGCCAGCAGTTACGCCCCAGGTTTCGGAGCTAACTATGGCTACACCTTC. As protein: CASSYAPGFGANYGYTF.

Only a few counts were recorded for this clonotype. The V call is TRBV20-1, the J call TRBJ1-2; 7 bases map to TRBD1. CDR3 length: 13 residues. Per the germline V gene, CDR1 is DFQATT and CDR2 is SNEGSKA (reference sequence). After removal of 4 bases from V and 4 bases from J, the junction contained 6 bases not matched to a gene. Written as DNA, the CDR3 is TGCAGTGCTAACACAGGGGTTGTCTATGGCTACACCTTC. Translated, it gives CSANTGVVYGYTF.

This clonotype was detected many times. This chain joins TRBV20-1 and TRBJ2-7, with 12 bases lining up with TRBD2. The CDR3 has 14 amino acids. V gave up 6 bases and J gave up 0 bases; unmatched junction bases: 3. Germline assignment: CDR1 DFQATT and CDR2 SNEGSKA (reference sequence). CDR3 in amino acids: CSAELAGGSYEQYF. The CDR3 DNA follows: TGCAGTGCAGAACTAGCGGGGGGCTCCTACGAGCAGTACTTC.